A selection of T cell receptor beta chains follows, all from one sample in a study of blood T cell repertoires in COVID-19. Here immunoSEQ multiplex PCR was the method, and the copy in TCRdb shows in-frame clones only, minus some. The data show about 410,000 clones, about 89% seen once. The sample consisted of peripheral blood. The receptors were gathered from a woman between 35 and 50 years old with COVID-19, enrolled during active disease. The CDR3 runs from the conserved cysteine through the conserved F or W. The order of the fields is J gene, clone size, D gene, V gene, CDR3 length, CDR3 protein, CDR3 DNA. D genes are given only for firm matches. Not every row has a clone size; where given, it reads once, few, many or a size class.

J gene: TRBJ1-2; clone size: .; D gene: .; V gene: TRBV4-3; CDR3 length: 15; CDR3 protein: CASSQDYRGLYGYTF; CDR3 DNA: TGCGCCAGCAGCCAAGATTATAGGGGCCTCTATGGCTACACCTTC
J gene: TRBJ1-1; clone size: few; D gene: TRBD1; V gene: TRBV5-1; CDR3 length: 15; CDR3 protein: CASSFTDRVNTEAFF; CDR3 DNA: TGCGCCAGCAGTTTTACGGACAGGGTCAACACTGAAGCTTTCTTT
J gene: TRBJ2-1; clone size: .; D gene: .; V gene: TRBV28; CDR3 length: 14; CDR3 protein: CASRGGAHHNEQFF; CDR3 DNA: TGTGCCAGCAGGGGGGGGGCACACCACAATGAGCAGTTCTTC
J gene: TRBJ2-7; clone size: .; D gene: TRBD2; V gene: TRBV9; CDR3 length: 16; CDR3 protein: CASSVTASGRANEQYF; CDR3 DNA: TGTGCCAGCAGCGTAACGGCTAGCGGGAGAGCCAACGAGCAGTACTTC
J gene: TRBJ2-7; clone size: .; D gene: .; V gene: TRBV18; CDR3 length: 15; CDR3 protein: CASSPGTRSSYEQYF; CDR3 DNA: TGTGCCAGCTCGCCCGGGACACGCAGCTCCTACGAGCAGTACTTC
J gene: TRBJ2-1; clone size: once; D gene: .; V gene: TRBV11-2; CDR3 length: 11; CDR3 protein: CASSLSREQFF; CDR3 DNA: TGTGCCAGCAGCTTATCTCGTGAGCAGTTCTTC
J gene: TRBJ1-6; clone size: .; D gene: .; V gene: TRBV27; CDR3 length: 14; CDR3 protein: CASSFRDSNSPLHF; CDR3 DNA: TGTGCCAGCAGTTTCCGGGATTCTAATTCACCCCTCCACTTT
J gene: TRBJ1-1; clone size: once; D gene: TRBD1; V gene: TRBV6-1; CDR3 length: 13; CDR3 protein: CASSYTGAAEAFF; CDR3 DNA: TGTGCCAGCAGTTATACAGGGGCGGCTGAAGCTTTCTTT
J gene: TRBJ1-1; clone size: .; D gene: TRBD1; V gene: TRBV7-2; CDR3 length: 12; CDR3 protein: CASSIRQGYAFF; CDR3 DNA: TGTGCCAGCAGCATTCGACAGGGGTATGCTTTCTTT
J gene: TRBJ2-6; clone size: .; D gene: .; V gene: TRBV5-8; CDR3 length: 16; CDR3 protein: CASSFEGASGANVLTF; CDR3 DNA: TGTGCCAGCAGCTTCGAAGGGGCCTCTGGGGCCAACGTCCTGACTTTC
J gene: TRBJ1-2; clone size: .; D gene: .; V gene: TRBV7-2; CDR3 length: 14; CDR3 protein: CASSQTRGNYGYTF; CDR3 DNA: TGTGCCAGCAGCCAGACGCGAGGGAACTATGGCTACACCTTC
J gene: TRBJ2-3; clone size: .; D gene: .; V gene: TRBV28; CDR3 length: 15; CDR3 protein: CASSQGGARADTQYF; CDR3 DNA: TGTGCCAGTTCCCAAGGGGGGGCTAGGGCAGATACGCAGTATTTT
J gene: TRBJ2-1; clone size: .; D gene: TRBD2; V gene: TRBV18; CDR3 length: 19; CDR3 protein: CASSPLPFLAGLTYNEQFF; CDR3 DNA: TGTGCCAGCTCACCACTACCCTTTCTAGCGGGATTAACCTACAATGAGCAGTTCTTC
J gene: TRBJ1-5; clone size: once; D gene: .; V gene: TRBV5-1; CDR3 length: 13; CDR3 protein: CASSYDSNQPQHF; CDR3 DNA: TGCGCCAGCAGCTACGACAGTAATCAGCCCCAGCATTTT
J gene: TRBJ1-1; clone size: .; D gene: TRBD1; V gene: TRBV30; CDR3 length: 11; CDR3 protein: CASRGYTEAFF; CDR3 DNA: TGTGCTTCCAGGGGGTACACTGAAGCTTTCTTT
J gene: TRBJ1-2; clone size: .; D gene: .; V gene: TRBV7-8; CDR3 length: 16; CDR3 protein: CASSLGVGGALSGYTF; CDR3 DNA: TGTGCCAGCAGCTTAGGGGTAGGGGGGGCGCTAAGCGGCTACACCTTC
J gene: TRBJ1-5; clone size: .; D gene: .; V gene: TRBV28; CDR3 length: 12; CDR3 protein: CATIGGDQPQHF; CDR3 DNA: TGTGCCACCATCGGAGGGGATCAGCCCCAGCATTTT
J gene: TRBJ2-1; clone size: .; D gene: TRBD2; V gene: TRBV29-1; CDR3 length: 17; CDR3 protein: CSVSRMPLAGNYNEQFF; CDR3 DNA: TGCAGCGTCTCCCGTATGCCTCTAGCGGGAAACTACAATGAGCAGTTCTTC
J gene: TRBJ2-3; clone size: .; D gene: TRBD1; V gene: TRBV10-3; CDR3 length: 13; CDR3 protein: CAISDRGTDTQYF; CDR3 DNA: TGTGCCATCAGCGACAGGGGCACAGATACGCAGTATTTT
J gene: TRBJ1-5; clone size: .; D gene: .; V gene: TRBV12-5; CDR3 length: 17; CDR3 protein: CASRVPNGRGSNQPQHF; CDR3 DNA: TGTGCTAGTAGGGTGCCAAACGGGAGGGGTAGCAATCAGCCCCAGCATTTT
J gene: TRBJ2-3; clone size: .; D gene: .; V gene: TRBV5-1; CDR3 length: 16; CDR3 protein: CASSLAGGLSTDTQYF; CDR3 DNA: TGCGCCAGCAGCTTGGCCGGCGGGCTGTCCACAGATACGCAGTATTTT
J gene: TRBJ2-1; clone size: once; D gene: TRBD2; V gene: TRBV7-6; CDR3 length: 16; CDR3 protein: CASSWLAGESYNEQFF; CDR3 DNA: TGTGCCAGCAGCTGGCTAGCGGGGGAGTCCTACAATGAGCAGTTCTTC
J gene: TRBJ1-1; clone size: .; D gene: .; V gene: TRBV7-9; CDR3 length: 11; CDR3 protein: CAATAGSGAFF; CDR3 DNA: TGTGCTGCAACCGCGGGGTCTGGAGCTTTCTTT
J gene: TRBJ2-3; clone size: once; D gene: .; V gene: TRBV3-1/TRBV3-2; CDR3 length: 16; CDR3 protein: CASSQGVAGYTDTQYF; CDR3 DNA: TGTGCCAGCAGCCAAGGGGTGGCAGGCTACACAGATACGCAGTATTTT
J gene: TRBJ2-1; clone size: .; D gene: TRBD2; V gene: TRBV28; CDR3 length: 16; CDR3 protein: CASSLASGGYYNEQFF; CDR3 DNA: TGTGCCAGCAGTTTGGCTAGCGGGGGCTATTACAATGAGCAGTTCTTC
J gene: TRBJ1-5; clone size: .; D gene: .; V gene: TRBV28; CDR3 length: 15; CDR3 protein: CASRSGAAGNQPQHF; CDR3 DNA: TGTGCCAGCAGGTCCGGGGCCGCGGGGAATCAGCCCCAGCATTTT
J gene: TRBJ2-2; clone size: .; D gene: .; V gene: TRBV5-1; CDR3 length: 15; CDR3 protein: CASRTTGIDYGELFF; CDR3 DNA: TGCGCCAGCCGAACCACAGGGATCGACTACGGGGAGCTGTTTTTT
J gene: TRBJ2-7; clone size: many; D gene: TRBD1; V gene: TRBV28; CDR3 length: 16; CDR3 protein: CASRPPKTGTSYEQYF; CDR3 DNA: TGTGCCAGCAGACCCCCGAAGACAGGGACCTCCTACGAGCAGTACTTC
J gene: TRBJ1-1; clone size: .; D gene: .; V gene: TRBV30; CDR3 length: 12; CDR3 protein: CAWGGGNTEAFF; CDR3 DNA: TGTGCTTGGGGCGGGGGGAACACTGAAGCTTTCTTT